This T cell receptor (beta chain) is from a study of CD8+ T cells in alopecia areata. General observations from the study: The study found that many expanded lesional clones persisted in scalp and blood during tofacitinib.

This clone was seen a single time. As yet, its antigen is unknown. The CDR3 has 15 residues. V was clipped by 3 bases and J by 2 bases, with 14 bases between them. Germline-derived CDR1 and CDR2 are SGHRS and YFSETQ. The sample's treatment: oral pan-JAK inhibitor, 5-10 mg twice daily. RNA, once extracted, was reverse transcribed into cDNA for use as the sequencing template. The protocol was immunoSEQ multiplex PCR, while the TCRdb copy is restricted to in-frame clones and leaves out a portion. The sample includes around 120,000 clones, less than 75% of them seen just once. Sequencing used CD8+ T cells sorted from blood, obtained at week 4, from a patient treated with tofacitinib. The chain combines TRBV5-1 with TRBJ1-2; TRBD1 is a possible D gene (6 bases). The receptor was derived from a human donor with alopecia areata. The CDR3 loop reads CASSSHGGRNYGYTF. The CDR3 coding sequence is TGCGCCAGCAGCTCCCATGGGGGCAGGAACTATGGCTACACCTTC. The variable domain in full, completed from reference TRBV5-1 and TRBJ1-2, reads KAGVTQTPRYLIKTRGQQVTLSCSPISGHRSVSWYQQTPGQGLQFLFEYFSETQRNKGNFPGRFSGRQFSNSRSEMNVSTLELGDSALYLCASSSHGGRNYGYTFGSGTRLTVV.